The clone carrying this T cell receptor (beta chain) came up a few times. Antigen: not known. Germline loops: CDR1 SGHRS, CDR2 YFSETQ. V lost 4 bases and J lost 5; bases outside the gene matches: 11. The CDR3 extends over 15 amino acids. The source of the sample is a study of T-cell memory formation after mild COVID-19. Study-level results: Researchers found some responding clones in pre-infection memory, a sign that cross-reactive memory joined.

Each CDR3 protein is one row after TCRdb ran MiXCR on the 5' RACE reads. Of hundreds of thousands of distinct CDR3 sequences listed, around 15% were seen once; the top ten hold around 22%. This chain uses TRBV5-1 with TRBJ1-1, with TRBD1 matching over 7 bases. The TCR comes from a man aged 18 to 30 who had mild COVID-19 (a few samples of this study predate the infection). Cell type and time point are not known. Sequenced input: PBMCs or a T cell subset sorted from them (not recorded which). This chain's CDR3 is CASSVTGTAGTEAFF. Here the CDR3 DNA reads TGCGCCAGCAGCGTGACCGGGACAGCAGGGACTGAAGCTTTCTTT.